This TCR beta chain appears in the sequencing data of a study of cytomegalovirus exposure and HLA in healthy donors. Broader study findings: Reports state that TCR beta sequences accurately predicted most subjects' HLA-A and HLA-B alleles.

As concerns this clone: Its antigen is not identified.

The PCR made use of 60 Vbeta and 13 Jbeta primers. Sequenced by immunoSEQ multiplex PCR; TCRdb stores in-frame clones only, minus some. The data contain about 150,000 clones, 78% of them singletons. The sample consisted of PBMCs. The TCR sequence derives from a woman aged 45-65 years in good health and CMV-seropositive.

The CDR3 is CASSQRSGGDYNEQFF. The CDR3 DNA is TGCGCCAGCAGCCAGAGAAGCGGGGGGGATTACAATGAGCAGTTCTTC. The chain couples TRBV4-1 to TRBJ2-1, with 10 bases fitting TRBD2. Germline CDR1 reads MGHRA; CDR2 reads YSYEKL. The J segment lost 4 bases and the V segment lost 3 bases, leaving 6 bases of the junction unmatched. This CDR3 comprises 16 residues.